Many counts were recorded for the clone carrying this T cell receptor beta chain. What it binds is not known. MiXCR, run by TCRdb on the RACE reads, gives a single entry per CDR3 protein. Counted here are a few hundred thousand distinct CDR3 sequences, roughly 6% occurring once; the ten biggest clones make up more than 5.5%. This entry comes from a study of human T cells and chemical hapten exposure. The study, taken as a whole, reports: Expanded TCR counts at PT1 went up together with patch test score, a positive correlation.

The V gene lost 4 bases and the J gene lost 4 bases, with 2 bases spanning the gap. Germline V gene lookup returns CDR1 ENHRY and CDR2 SYGVKD. The CDR3 covers 11 residues. The time point: patch test 2, 6 weeks after DPC sensitization. The sample's treatment: therapeutic diphenylcyclopropenone sensitization with weekly scalp DPC. The V gene is TRBV10-3, the J gene TRBJ1-3; no clear D. The clonotype was recovered from a woman between 18 and 29 years old with alopecia areata. Some clones in this sample may be carry-over from other donors' samples. The material sequenced was whole blood, taken in connection with sensitization to the hapten diphenylcyclopropenone (DPC). CDR3 amino acids: CAISGGNTIYF. CDR3 nucleotides: TGTGCCATCAGTGGGGGAAACACCATATATTTT.